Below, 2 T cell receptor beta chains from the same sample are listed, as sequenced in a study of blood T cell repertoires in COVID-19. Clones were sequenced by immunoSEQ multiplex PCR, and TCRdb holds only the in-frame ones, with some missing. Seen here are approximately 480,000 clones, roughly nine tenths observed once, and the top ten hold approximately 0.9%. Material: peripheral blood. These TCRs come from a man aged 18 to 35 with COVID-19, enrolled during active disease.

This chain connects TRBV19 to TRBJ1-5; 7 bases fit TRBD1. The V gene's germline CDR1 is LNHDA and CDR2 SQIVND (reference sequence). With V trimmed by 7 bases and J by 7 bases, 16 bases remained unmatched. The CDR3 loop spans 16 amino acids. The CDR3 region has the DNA TGTGCCAGTAACCCCCGGACAGGCGTAAGATCGCAGCCCCAGCATTTT. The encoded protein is CASNPRTGVRSQPQHF.

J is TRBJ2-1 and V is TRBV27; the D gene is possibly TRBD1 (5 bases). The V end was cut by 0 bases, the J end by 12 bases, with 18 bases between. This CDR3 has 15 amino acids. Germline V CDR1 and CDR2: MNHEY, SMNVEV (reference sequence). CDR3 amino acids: CASSLSTTDLDGQFF. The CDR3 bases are TGTGCCAGCAGTTTATCTACGACAGATCTGGATGGGCAGTTCTTC.